A selection of T cell receptor beta chains follows, all from one sample in a study of neurological immune-mediated disorders. TCRdb called the 5' RACE reads again in MiXCR, with one record for every CDR3 protein. The sample yields under 80,000 distinct CDR3 sequences, 3.9% seen once. What was sequenced was PBMCs. The receptors stem from a man aged 25 to 40 with multiple sclerosis. The CDR3 runs from the conserved cysteine through the conserved F or W. Each record gives: J gene, clone size, V gene, D gene, CDR3 DNA, CDR3 protein. D genes are given only for firm matches. The size entry is marked missing in some rows and otherwise reads once, few, many or a size class.

j_gene: TRBJ1-2; abundance: many; v_gene: TRBV7-9; d_gene: TRBD1; CDR3nt: TGTGCCAGCAGCGCCCGGACAGGGGGCGCGGTACTCTATGGCTACACCTTC; CDR3aa: CASSARTGGAVLYGYTF
j_gene: TRBJ2-7; abundance: many; v_gene: TRBV29-1; d_gene: TRBD1; CDR3nt: TGCAGCGTCTCCGGGACAGGGGCTGACGAGCAGTACTTC; CDR3aa: CSVSGTGADEQYF
j_gene: TRBJ2-1; abundance: many; v_gene: TRBV7-2; d_gene: TRBD2; CDR3nt: TGTGCCAGCAGCTTAGAACTAGCGGGGGGGCCTAAGGCGAATGAGCAGTTCTTC; CDR3aa: CASSLELAGGPKANEQFF
j_gene: TRBJ1-1; abundance: NA; v_gene: TRBV20-1; d_gene: NA; CDR3nt: TGCAGTGCTAGAGAACACATGAAAACTGAAGCTTTCTTT; CDR3aa: CSAREHMKTEAFF
j_gene: TRBJ2-7; abundance: many; v_gene: TRBV10-3; d_gene: TRBD1; CDR3nt: TGTGCCATCAGTGCCCGACAGGGTTTGGGATCCTACGAGCAGTACTTC; CDR3aa: CAISARQGLGSYEQYF
j_gene: TRBJ2-1; abundance: many; v_gene: TRBV5-1; d_gene: TRBD1; CDR3nt: TGCGCCAGCAGCCAGCCGGACAGGAAAAATGAGCAGTTCTTC; CDR3aa: CASSQPDRKNEQFF
j_gene: TRBJ1-6; abundance: many; v_gene: TRBV10-3; d_gene: NA; CDR3nt: TGTGCCATAAGTACCGGGACCCAAAATTCACCCCTCCACTTT; CDR3aa: CAISTGTQNSPLHF
j_gene: TRBJ2-7; abundance: NA; v_gene: TRBV11-2; d_gene: NA; CDR3nt: TGTGCCAGCAGCTTAGGTTCGGGATCCTACGAGCAGTACTTC; CDR3aa: CASSLGSGSYEQYF
j_gene: TRBJ2-1; abundance: many; v_gene: TRBV9; d_gene: NA; CDR3nt: TGTGCCAGCAGCGAGTCAGGGATAAGTTACAATGAGCAGTTCTTC; CDR3aa: CASSESGISYNEQFF
j_gene: TRBJ1-5; abundance: NA; v_gene: TRBV6-5; d_gene: NA; CDR3nt: TGTGCCAGCAGTTACGGGGGACCAAATCAGCCCCAGAATTTT; CDR3aa: CASSYGGPNQPQNF
j_gene: TRBJ2-2; abundance: many; v_gene: TRBV5-1; d_gene: TRBD1; CDR3nt: TGCGCCAGCAGCCCCTCGACAGGGTTTCTTGCCGGGGAGCTGTTTTTT; CDR3aa: CASSPSTGFLAGELFF
j_gene: TRBJ2-7; abundance: many; v_gene: TRBV5-1; d_gene: NA; CDR3nt: TGCGCCAGCAGCGCTCCGACCTACGAGCAGTACTTC; CDR3aa: CASSAPTYEQYF
j_gene: TRBJ2-5; abundance: few; v_gene: TRBV11-2; d_gene: NA; CDR3nt: TGTGCCAGCAGCTTAGACGCCGGACACCAAGAGACCCAGTACTTC; CDR3aa: CASSLDAGHQETQYF
j_gene: TRBJ2-3; abundance: many; v_gene: TRBV29-1; d_gene: NA; CDR3nt: TGCAGCGTTGAAGTATCGGGGGACTTAGCCACAGATACGCAGTATTTT; CDR3aa: CSVEVSGDLATDTQYF
j_gene: TRBJ2-7; abundance: many; v_gene: TRBV6-2/TRBV6-3; d_gene: NA; CDR3nt: TGTGCCAGCAGAGCACTGCTGGGTGAGCAGTACTTC; CDR3aa: CASRALLGEQYF
j_gene: TRBJ1-1; abundance: many; v_gene: TRBV12-3/TRBV12-4; d_gene: TRBD1; CDR3nt: TGTGCCAGTTTAGCGCTTGGACAGGGGGCAGGGACTGAAGCTTTCTTT; CDR3aa: CASLALGQGAGTEAFF
j_gene: TRBJ2-3; abundance: many; v_gene: TRBV18; d_gene: NA; CDR3nt: TGTGCCAGCTCACCACCTAGCACAGATACGCAGTATTTT; CDR3aa: CASSPPSTDTQYF
j_gene: TRBJ2-7; abundance: many; v_gene: TRBV20-1; d_gene: NA; CDR3nt: TGCAGTGCTAAGGCCAGGGTTGAGGTGCAGTACTTC; CDR3aa: CSAKARVEVQYF
j_gene: TRBJ2-5; abundance: many; v_gene: TRBV4-1; d_gene: NA; CDR3nt: TGCGCCAGCAGACAACCGGGGGAGACCCAGTACTTC; CDR3aa: CASRQPGETQYF
j_gene: TRBJ1-5; abundance: many; v_gene: TRBV5-1; d_gene: NA; CDR3nt: TGCGCCAGCAGCTTGGCCCCCCCCGGGACCGGGACTAATCAGCCCCAGCATTTT; CDR3aa: CASSLAPPGTGTNQPQHF
j_gene: TRBJ2-1; abundance: many; v_gene: TRBV2; d_gene: NA; CDR3nt: TGTGCCAGCAGGGGACACCTCCCAGGGAATGAGCAGTTCTTC; CDR3aa: CASRGHLPGNEQFF
j_gene: TRBJ1-2; abundance: many; v_gene: TRBV20-1; d_gene: NA; CDR3nt: TGCAGTGCTAGTTATCTCTATGGCTACACCTTC; CDR3aa: CSASYLYGYTF
j_gene: TRBJ1-1; abundance: many; v_gene: TRBV5-1; d_gene: TRBD1; CDR3nt: TGCGCCAGCACCAAACTGACAGGGGTGAACACTGAAGCTTTCTTT; CDR3aa: CASTKLTGVNTEAFF
j_gene: TRBJ2-1; abundance: many; v_gene: TRBV6-5; d_gene: TRBD2; CDR3nt: TGTGCCAGCAGTTTCAGCGGGGGCCACTACAATGAGCAGTTCTTC; CDR3aa: CASSFSGGHYNEQFF